This T cell receptor beta chain is drawn from a study of control samples from healthy donors and cancer patients. V trimming: 5 bases; J trimming: 2 bases; junction bases outside the gene matches: 4. The CDR3 length is 15 residues. Germline V gene sequence: CDR1 MGHRA, CDR2 YSYEKL. TCRdb's table, derived via immunoSEQ multiplex PCR, lists solely in-frame clones and lacks some. The sample yields some 76,000 clones, just under 90% seen once. Input material: PBMCs. The TCR comes from a man in his fifties or sixties with lung cancer. The chain carries TRBV4-1 and TRBJ2-3, with 10 bases aligning to TRBD1. CDR3 nucleotide sequence: TGCGCCAGCAGCACCGGGACAGGGGTCACAGATACGCAGTATTTT. Amino acid sequence: CASSTGTGVTDTQYF.